The T cell receptor (beta chain) under discussion was sequenced for a study of T cell clones after liver transplantation (dated by TCRdb to the late 2010s). Context from the whole study: ITN030ST, the source of the samples, was a randomized trial that attempted immunosuppression withdrawal within 2 years of liver transplantation. Donor-reactive T cell clones were identified using TCRbeta sequencing after a pre-transplant mixed lymphocyte reaction and were then followed in post-transplant blood. Third party-reactive TCRbeta sequences were also identified from pre-transplant MLRs to serve as an antigen-independent comparator for donor-reactive sequences. Of the eight recipients, a few were HCV-positive, while the remaining recipients had been transplanted for non-autoimmune, non-viral indications. Until randomization at 12-24 months post-transplant, subjects were given standard immunosuppression, with no induction therapy. Tolerance was defined as complete withdrawal of immunosuppression for at least one year without a rise in liver enzymes beyond twice the upper limit of normal. Blood samples were collected pre-transplant, then pre-randomization ahead of withdrawal, and finally post-randomization once withdrawal had either been completed or failed. The studied cohort comprised 8 liver transplant recipients, 3 classified as tolerant and 5 as non-tolerant.

About this clone itself: It lacks a known antigen. No much larger clone is present one base from it, and per-base qualities are unavailable.

General conclusions and limits of the study: In 5 of 8 subjects, regardless of tolerance or HCV status, circulating donor-reactive CD4 TCRbeta sequences dropped significantly post-transplant. Because no allograft tissue specimens were available, donor-reactive T cells may have migrated into the graft instead of being deleted. When repertoire turnover was accounted for, significantly reduced detection of donor-reactive sequences was found in 7 of 8 subjects for CD4 and in 8 of 8 subjects for CD8. Low numbers of available donor cells limited the measurable donor-reactive repertoire in a couple of subjects. The decline in donor-reactive sequences exceeded the decline in third party-reactive sequences, suggesting partial antigen-specific deletion that was unrelated to withdrawal success. Conclusions were preliminary, limited by small, heterogeneous patient numbers and non-standardized post-transplant time points.

Ends trimmed: V by 6 bases, J by 6 bases; bases unmatched to a gene: 9. CDR1 and CDR2 were assigned from the germline V gene as ENHRY and SYGVKD. The CDR3, from cysteine to phenylalanine, totals 14 residues. Just CDR3 DNA is preserved here, 42 bases in frame from base 1. Thawed unstimulated PBMCs were stained for CD3, CD4 and CD8 and FACS-sorted into CD3+CD4+ and CD3+CD8+ populations. All 8 studied subjects were randomized to withdrawal of immunosuppression. The Qiagen DNeasy Blood and Tissue Kit was used for genomic DNA isolation. High-throughput TCRbeta CDR3 sequencing of frozen genomic DNA was performed by immunoSEQ, with PCR amplification, mapping, bias correction and internal controls included. The study's own analysis went as follows. Productive rearrangements were retained, and unique TCRbeta sequences were defined by the CDR3 nucleotide sequence together with the V and J gene. A sequence counted as donor-reactive only if the sequence showed at least 5-fold expansion in CFSE-low cells compared with unstimulated pre-transplant cells and had a frequency of at least 0.01%. To ensure at least 90% detection power, minimum frequency thresholds were set for each subject based on that subject's lowest-template unstimulated sample. Jensen-Shannon divergence between the top 1000 TCRbeta sequences post- versus pre-transplant served as the measure of repertoire turnover. Changes in detection of donor-reactive sequences were assessed with two-sided Fisher's exact tests. TCRdb retrieved this table from immuneACCESS and kept in-frame rearrangements only. Not all clones are present; in checked studies, unresolved V genes account for under half, and no reason is known for the remainder. V, J and clone size are taken as reported in that table, and D and trimming were inferred from the DNA itself. This sample is represented by about 76,000 clones; 70% to 90% of them were singletons. About 2.5% of the sample lies in the top ten.

The TCR was taken from a human patient who received a liver transplant. Following transplantation, T cells from the graft donor may be among those present. The receptor chain draws on TRBV10-3 and TRBJ1-1, and 8 junctional nucleotides match TRBD1. Sequenced here: CD4+ T cells from blood, sampled at the 22-month timepoint. The sequenced DNA: TGTGCCATCAGCCTCGACAGGGGAAGGCCTGAAGCTTTCTTT. Translated, it reads CAISLDRGRPEAFF.